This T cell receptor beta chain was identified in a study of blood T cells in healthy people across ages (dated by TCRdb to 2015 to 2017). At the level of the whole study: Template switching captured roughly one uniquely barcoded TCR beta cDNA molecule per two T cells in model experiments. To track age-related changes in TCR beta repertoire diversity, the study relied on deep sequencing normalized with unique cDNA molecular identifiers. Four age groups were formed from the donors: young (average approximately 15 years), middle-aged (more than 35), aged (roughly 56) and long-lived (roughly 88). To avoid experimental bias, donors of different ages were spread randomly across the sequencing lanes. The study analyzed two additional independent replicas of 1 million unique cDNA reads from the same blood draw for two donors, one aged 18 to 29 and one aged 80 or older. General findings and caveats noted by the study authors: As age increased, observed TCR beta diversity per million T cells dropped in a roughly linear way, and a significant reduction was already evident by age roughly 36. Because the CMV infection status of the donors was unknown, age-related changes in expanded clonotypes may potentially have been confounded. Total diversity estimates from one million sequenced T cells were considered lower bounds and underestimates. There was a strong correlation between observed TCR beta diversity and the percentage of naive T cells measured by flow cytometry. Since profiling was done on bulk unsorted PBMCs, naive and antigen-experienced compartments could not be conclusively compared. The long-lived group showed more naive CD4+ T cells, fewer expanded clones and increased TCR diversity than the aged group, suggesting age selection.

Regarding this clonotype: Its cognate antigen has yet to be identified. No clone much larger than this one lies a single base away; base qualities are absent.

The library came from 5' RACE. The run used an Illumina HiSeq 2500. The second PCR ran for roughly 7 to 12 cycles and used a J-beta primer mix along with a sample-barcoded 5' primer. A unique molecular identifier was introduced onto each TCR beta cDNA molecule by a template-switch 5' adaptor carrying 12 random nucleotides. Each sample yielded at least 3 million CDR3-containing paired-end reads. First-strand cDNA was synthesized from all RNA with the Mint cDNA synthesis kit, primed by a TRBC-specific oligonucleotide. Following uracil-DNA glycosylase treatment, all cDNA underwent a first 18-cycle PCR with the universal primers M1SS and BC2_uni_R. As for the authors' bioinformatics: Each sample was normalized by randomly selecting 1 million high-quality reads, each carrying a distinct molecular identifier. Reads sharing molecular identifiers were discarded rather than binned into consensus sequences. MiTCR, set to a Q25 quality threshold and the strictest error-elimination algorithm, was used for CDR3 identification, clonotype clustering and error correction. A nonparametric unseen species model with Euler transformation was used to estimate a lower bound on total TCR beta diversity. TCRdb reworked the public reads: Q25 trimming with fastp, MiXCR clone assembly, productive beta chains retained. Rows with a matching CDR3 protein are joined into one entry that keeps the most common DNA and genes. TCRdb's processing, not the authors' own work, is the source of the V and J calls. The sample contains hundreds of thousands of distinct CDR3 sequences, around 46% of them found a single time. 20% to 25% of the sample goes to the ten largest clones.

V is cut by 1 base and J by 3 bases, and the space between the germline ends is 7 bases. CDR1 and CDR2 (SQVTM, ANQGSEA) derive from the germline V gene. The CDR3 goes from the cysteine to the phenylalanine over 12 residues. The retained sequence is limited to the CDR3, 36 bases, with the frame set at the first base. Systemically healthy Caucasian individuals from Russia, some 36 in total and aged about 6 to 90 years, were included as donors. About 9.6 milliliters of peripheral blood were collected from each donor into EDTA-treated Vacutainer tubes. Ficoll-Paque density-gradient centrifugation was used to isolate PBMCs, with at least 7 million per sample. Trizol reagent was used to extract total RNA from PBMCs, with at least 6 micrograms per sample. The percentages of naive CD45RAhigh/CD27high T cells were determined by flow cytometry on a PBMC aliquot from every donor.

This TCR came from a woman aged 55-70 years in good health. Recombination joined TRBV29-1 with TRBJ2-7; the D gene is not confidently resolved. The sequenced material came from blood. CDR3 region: CSVEANNYEQYF. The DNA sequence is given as TGCAGCGTTGAAGCCAACAACTACGAGCAGTACTTC.